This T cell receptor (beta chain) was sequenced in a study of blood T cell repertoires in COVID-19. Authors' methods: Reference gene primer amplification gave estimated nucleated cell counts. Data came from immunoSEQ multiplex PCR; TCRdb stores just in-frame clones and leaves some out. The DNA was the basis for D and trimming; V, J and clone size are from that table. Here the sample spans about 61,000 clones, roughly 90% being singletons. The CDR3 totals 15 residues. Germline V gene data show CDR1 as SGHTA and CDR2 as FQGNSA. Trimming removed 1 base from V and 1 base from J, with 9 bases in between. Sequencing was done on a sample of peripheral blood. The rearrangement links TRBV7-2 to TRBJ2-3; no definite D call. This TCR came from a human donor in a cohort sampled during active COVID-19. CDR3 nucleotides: TGTGCCAGCAGCTTAGTCCTACCGGGCACAGATACGCAGTATTTT. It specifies CASSLVLPGTDTQYF.